This T cell receptor beta chain stems from a study of cytomegalovirus exposure and HLA in healthy donors. Overall study results and limits: A later analysis linked a missense DCLRE1C variant to TCR beta V- and J-gene trimming.

In regard to this clone: Antigen: not known.

Per the germline V gene, CDR1 is MNHEY and CDR2 is SMNVEV (reference sequence). The CDR3 totals 16 residues. After removal of 3 bases from V and 2 bases from J, the junction contained 6 bases not matched to a gene. This PCR relied on a set of 60 Vbeta primers and 13 Jbeta primers. Sequenced by immunoSEQ multiplex PCR; TCRdb stores in-frame clones only, minus some. The table lists about 180,000 clones, 79% of them singletons. The genes are TRBV27 and TRBJ2-5; TRBD2 matches at 10 bases. The receptor was derived from a woman aged 40 to 49 in good health and CMV-seronegative. Source material: PBMCs. CDR3 nucleotide sequence: TGTGCCAGCAGTTTTCGCGGACTAGCGGATCAAGAGACCCAGTACTTC. Amino acids: CASSFRGLADQETQYF.